This record covers a single T cell receptor (beta chain). No antigen is known for it. This sample is drawn from a study of cytomegalovirus exposure and HLA in healthy donors. Points from the study as a whole: Whilst most TCR sequences proved rare, a subset of public TCRs occurred across many donors. TCR clusters originating in the first cohort tended to co-occur in the 120 validation repertoires, according to a later analysis.

Germline CDR1 reads SNHLY; CDR2 reads FYNNEI. The CDR3 runs 14 residues. After removal of 7 bases from V and 9 bases from J, the junction contained 8 bases not matched to a gene. TCRdb keeps only in-frame clones here, not all; method: immunoSEQ multiplex PCR. The sample includes 65,000 to 95,000 clones, under 95% of them seen just once. This chain uses TRBV2 with TRBJ2-1, with TRBD1 identical over 11 bases. The specimen sequenced was PBMCs. The sequence derives from a woman aged 25-40 years in good health and CMV-seronegative. CDR3 nucleotide sequence: TGTGCCAGCAAGGAGGACAGGGGGCCCGGTGAGCAGTTCTTC. Translating it yields CASKEDRGPGEQFF. Full variable domain (rest looked up from reference TRBV2 and TRBJ2-1): EPEVTQTPSHQVTQMGQEVILRCVPISNHLYFYWYRQILGQKVEFLVSFYNNEISEKSEIFDDQFSVERPDGSNFTLKIRSTKLEDSAMYFCASKEDRGPGEQFFGPGTRLTVL.